What follows are 21 T cell receptor beta chains derived from one specimen sequenced in a study of response to subunit inactivated influenza vaccine. TCRdb re-called the RT-PCR reads with MiXCR, one entry per CDR3 protein. The table lists about 540,000 distinct CDR3 sequences, 20% to 25% of them singletons. The same sample was also studied in work on T cells expressing NK-cell markers. In that study: Template switching by 5'RACE with UMIs generated the TCR beta cDNA.

The sequencing used CD4+ T cells sorted from PBMCs, collected 11 to 12 days after vaccination. These receptors came from a man aged 45-60 years who received an inactivated influenza vaccine.

The chain recombines TRBV24-1 with TRBJ2-2; 10 bases fit TRBD1. Germline V gives CDR1 KGHDR, CDR2 SFDVKD. V was pared by 4 bases and J by 5 bases, with 6 bases of the junction left unmatched. This CDR3 is built from 16 residues. CDR3 residues: CATSDRDRGRTGELFF. The CDR3 DNA reads TGTGCCACCAGTGACCGGGACAGGGGCCGAACCGGGGAGCTGTTTTTT.

This clonotype was counted between two and nine times. V is TRBV6-5 and J is TRBJ2-1, with a tentative D call TRBD2 (6 bases). CDR1 and CDR2 (germline): MNHEY, SVGAGI. The CDR3 is made up of 15 amino acids. V was cut by 0 bases and J by 8 bases, with 14 bases left in between. CDR3 protein: CASSYSRDSGDEQFF. In DNA form, the CDR3 reads TGTGCCAGCAGTTACTCCCGGGACTCTGGGGATGAGCAGTTCTTC.

This clonotype has at least ten counts. The chain is built from TRBV5-1 and TRBJ2-7; tentatively, D is TRBD2 (6 bases). The CDR3 has 16 residues. V lost 8 bases to trimming and J lost 0 bases, with 21 bases between them. CDR1 is SGHRS, CDR2 YFSETQ, per germline. CDR3 bases: TGCGCCAGGCCGAGAACAGTCGGAGGGCTCTCCTACGAGCAGTACTTC. This encodes CARPRTVGGLSYEQYF.

V and J are TRBV4-2 and TRBJ2-7, with 7 bases lining up with TRBD1. The CDR3 consists of 16 residues. Germline V lookup: CDR1 LGHNA, CDR2 YNFKEQ. After removal of 4 bases from V and 3 bases from J, the junction contained 12 bases not matched to a gene. The CDR3 nucleotides are TGTGCCAGCAGCCGAACCCCGGGACAGCCGAACTACGAGCAGTACTTC. Translating it yields CASSRTPGQPNYEQYF.

The chain carries TRBV7-2 and TRBJ1-1; D gene uncertain. This CDR3 region has 15 residues. V lost 4 bases to trimming and J lost 6 bases, with 18 bases between them. Germline V gives CDR1 SGHTA, CDR2 FQGNSA. The CDR3 here is CASSSPIKIRAEAFF. The CDR3 DNA is TGTGCCAGCAGCTCACCGATTAAGATCCGGGCTGAAGCTTTCTTT.

J is TRBJ2-5 and V is TRBV4-3; D is ambiguous. This CDR3 has 15 amino acids. Trimming left V 0 bases short and J 7 bases short, with 15 bases between. Per germline, CDR1 LGHNA and CDR2 YSLEER. CDR3 loop: CASSQDLAAPGTQYF. In DNA, the CDR3 is TGCGCCAGCAGCCAAGATCTGGCAGCCCCAGGGACCCAGTACTTC.

The gene calls are TRBV12-3 or TRBV12-4 and TRBJ2-6; the D gene is possibly TRBD1 (6 bases). The CDR3 length is 16 residues. The germline V and J ends were trimmed by 2 bases and 4 bases, with 12 bases remaining between them. The CDR3 spells CASSLKQGNGANVLTF. As DNA, the CDR3 is TGTGCCAGCAGTTTAAAACAGGGAAACGGGGCCAACGTCCTGACTTTC.

The J gene is TRBJ1-1, the V gene TRBV5-1; D is ambiguous. Trimming removed 1 base at V and 0 bases at J, with 13 bases between. The germline CDR1 and CDR2 sequences are SGHRS and YFSETQ. The CDR3 totals 16 residues. CDR3 amino acids: CASSLLSGSMNTEAFF. CDR3 nucleotide sequence: TGCGCCAGCAGCTTGTTGTCAGGTTCCATGAACACTGAAGCTTTCTTT. Looking up the rest from reference TRBV5-1 and TRBJ1-1 gives the full variable domain: KAGVTQTPRYLIKTRGQQVTLSCSPISGHRSVSWYQQTPGQGLQFLFEYFSETQRNKGNFPGRFSGRQFSNSRSEMNVSTLELGDSALYLCASSLLSGSMNTEAFFGQGTRLTVV.

The chain couples TRBV5-1 to TRBJ2-2; 10 bases line up with TRBD2. Trimming cost V 1 base and J 0 bases; bases outside gene matches: 3. The CDR3 spans 17 residues. The germline CDR1 and CDR2 sequences are SGHRS and YFSETQ. This CDR3 reads CASSLYTSGTNTGELFF. The CDR3 nucleotides are TGCGCCAGCAGCTTGTACACTAGCGGGACGAACACCGGGGAGCTGTTTTTT.

The chain employs TRBV2 and TRBJ2-7, with a possible D match to TRBD2 (6 bases). The CDR3 covers 16 residues. Germline CDR1 reads SNHLY; CDR2 reads FYNNEI. With 4 bases removed from V and 0 bases from J, the gap between germline ends came to 16 bases. CDR3 residues: CASSGLDRKFSYEQYF. The DNA of the CDR3 is TGTGCCAGCAGTGGACTAGACAGAAAGTTCTCCTACGAGCAGTACTTC.

The chain joins TRBV20-1 to TRBJ2-3, with a weak D call TRBD2 (6 bases). CDR3 length: 13 amino acids. CDR1 is DFQATT and CDR2 is SNEGSKA in the germline V gene (reference sequence). CDR3 in amino acids: CCAPGLSTDTQYF. The CDR3 DNA reads as TGCTGCGCTCCGGGACTTAGCACAGATACGCAGTATTTT.

This clonotype was seen a handful of times. This chain links TRBV2 with TRBJ1-1, with unresolved D. The CDR3 has 13 residues. Germline assignment: CDR1 SNHLY and CDR2 FYNNEI. V was clipped by 5 bases and J by 1 base, with 8 bases between them. The CDR3 loop is CASSSEQNTEAFF. CDR3 in DNA: TGTGCCAGCAGTTCTGAGCAGAACACTGAAGCTTTCTTT.

Ten or more counts support this clonotype. Here the CDR3 DNA reads TGCAGCGTCGAGGGACTCTCTTGGGGCTACACCTTC. Amino acids: CSVEGLSWGYTF. The chain has TRBV29-1 and TRBJ1-2; possible D gene TRBD1, 5 bases. V was pared by 6 bases and J by 8 bases, with 16 bases between. The CDR3 runs 12 residues. CDR1 SQVTM and CDR2 ANQGSEA come from the germline V gene.

This clonotype has just a few counts. The rearrangement links TRBV11-1 to TRBJ2-5; 7 nucleotides align to TRBD1. The V gene's germline CDR1 is SGHAT and CDR2 FQDESV (reference sequence). The V segment lost 5 bases and the J segment 2 bases; nucleotides outside the gene matches: 11. CDR3 length equals 16 residues. CDR3 amino acids: CASSQPRDSYQETQYF. CDR3 sequence (DNA): TGTGCCAGCAGCCAACCGAGGGACAGCTATCAAGAGACCCAGTACTTC.

The chain joins TRBV20-1 to TRBJ2-7, with D possibly being TRBD1 or TRBD2 (5 bases each). The CDR3 is made up of 14 amino acids. V was pared by 6 bases and J by 7 bases, with 22 bases between. The germline V gene has CDR1 DFQATT and CDR2 SNEGSKA (reference sequence). As DNA, the CDR3 is TGCAGTGCCAACCGTAGGGACGGATTCGGGGAGCAGTACTTC. Its translation: CSANRRDGFGEQYF.

The CDR3 DNA sequence: TGTGCCAGCAGTTTATTTGCGGTCAGCTCCTACGAGCAGTACTTC. Protein: CASSLFAVSSYEQYF. This chain connects TRBV28 to TRBJ2-7; D remains ambiguous. This CDR3 is 15 amino acids long. Trimming cost V 1 base and J 0 bases, with 10 bases left between them. Looked up from germline, CDR1 is MDHEN and CDR2 is SYDVKM.

This clonotype has a handful of counts. This rearrangement joins TRBV20-1 to TRBJ2-1; TRBD1 aligns across 7 bases. The CDR3 runs to 14 residues. V shed 4 bases and J 5 bases; nucleotides not matched to a gene: 8. Germline assignment: CDR1 DFQATT and CDR2 SNEGSKA (reference sequence). CDR3 protein: CSAKGQVFNNEQFF. The CDR3 DNA follows: TGCAGTGCTAAAGGACAGGTCTTTAACAATGAGCAGTTCTTC.

This clonotype came up a few times. CDR3 DNA sequence: TGTGCCAGCTCCACGGGGGGCGCGTACACCGGGGAGCTGTTTTTT. It translates to CASSTGGAYTGELFF. The V gene is TRBV6-1, the J gene TRBJ2-2, with D perhaps matching TRBD2 (7 bases). V gave up 8 bases and J gave up 3 bases, with 16 bases separating them. The CDR3 has 15 residues. Per the germline V gene, CDR1 is MNHNS and CDR2 is SASEGT.

The chain couples TRBV7-8 to TRBJ2-5; 10 bases are a match to TRBD2. Germline V CDR1 and CDR2: SGHVS, FQNEAQ. V dropped 1 base and J dropped 1; count of bases not matched to a gene: 3. The CDR3 extends over 16 amino acids. DNA for the CDR3: TGTGCCAGCAGCTTAGTTAGCGGGGGGAGCCAAGAGACCCAGTACTTC. As protein: CASSLVSGGSQETQYF. Looking up the rest from reference TRBV7-8 and TRBJ2-5 gives the full variable domain: GAGVSQSPRYKVAKRGQDVALRCDPISGHVSLFWYQQALGQGPEFLTYFQNEAQLDKSGLPSDRFFAERPEGSVSTLKIQRTQQEDSAVYLCASSLVSGGSQETQYFGPGTRLLVL.

This clonotype was counted a few times. The J gene is TRBJ2-1, the V gene TRBV12-3 or TRBV12-4; 14 bases are a match to TRBD2. This CDR3 comprises 12 residues. After removal of 6 bases from V and 16 bases from J, the junction contained 5 bases not matched to a gene. The CDR3: CASRRTSGRYFF. For the CDR3, the DNA is TGTGCCAGCAGAAGGACTAGCGGGAGGTACTTCTTC.

This clonotype showed up many times. V usage is TRBV7-2 and J usage is TRBJ1-4, with D maybe TRBD1 (5 bases). V was trimmed by 6 bases and J by 3 bases, leaving 8 bases between them. Germline values: CDR1 SGHTA, CDR2 FQGNSA. The CDR3 runs 13 residues. The CDR3 is CASSPGPNEKLFF. In DNA, the CDR3 is TGTGCCAGCAGTCCAGGGCCTAATGAAAAACTGTTTTTT.